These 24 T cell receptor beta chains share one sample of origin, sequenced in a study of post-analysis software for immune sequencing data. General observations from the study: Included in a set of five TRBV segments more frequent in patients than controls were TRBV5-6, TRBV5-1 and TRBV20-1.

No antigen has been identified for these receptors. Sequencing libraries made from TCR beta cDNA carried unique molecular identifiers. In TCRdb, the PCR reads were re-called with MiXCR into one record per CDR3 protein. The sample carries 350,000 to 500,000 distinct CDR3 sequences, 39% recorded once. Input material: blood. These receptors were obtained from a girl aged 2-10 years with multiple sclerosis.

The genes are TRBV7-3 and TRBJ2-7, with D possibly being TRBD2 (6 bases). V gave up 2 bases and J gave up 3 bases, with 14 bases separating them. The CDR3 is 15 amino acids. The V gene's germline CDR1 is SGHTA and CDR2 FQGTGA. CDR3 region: CASSLSGTQNYEQYF. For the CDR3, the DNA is TGTGCCAGCAGCTTATCCGGGACTCAGAACTACGAGCAGTACTTC.

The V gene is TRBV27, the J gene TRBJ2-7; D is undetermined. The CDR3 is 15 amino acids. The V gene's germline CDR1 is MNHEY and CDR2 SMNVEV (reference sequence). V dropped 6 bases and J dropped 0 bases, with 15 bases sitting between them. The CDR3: CASSSIDKSSYEQYF. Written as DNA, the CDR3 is TGTGCCAGCAGCTCCATCGACAAGAGCTCCTACGAGCAGTACTTC.

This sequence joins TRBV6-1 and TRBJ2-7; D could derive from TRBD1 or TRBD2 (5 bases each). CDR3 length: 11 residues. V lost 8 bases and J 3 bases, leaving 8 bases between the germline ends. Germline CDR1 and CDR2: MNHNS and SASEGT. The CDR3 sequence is CASRDDYEQYF. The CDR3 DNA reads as TGTGCCAGCCGGGACGACTACGAGCAGTACTTC.

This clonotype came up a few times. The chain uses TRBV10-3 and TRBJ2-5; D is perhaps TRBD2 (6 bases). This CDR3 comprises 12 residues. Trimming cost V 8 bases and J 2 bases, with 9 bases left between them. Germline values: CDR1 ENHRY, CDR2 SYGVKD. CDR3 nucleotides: TGTGCCATCGGTGGGGGGCAAGAGACCCAGTACTTC. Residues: CAIGGGQETQYF.

The CDR3 DNA reads TGTGCCAGCAGCTTAACAGGGGGCGGTGAAAAACTGTTTTTT. As protein: CASSLTGGGEKLFF. V is TRBV7-2 and J is TRBJ1-4, with 9 bases identical to TRBD1. CDR3 length equals 14 residues. CDR1 and CDR2 (germline): SGHTA, FQGNSA. Unmatched junction bases numbered 2, after V lost 2 bases and J lost 7 bases.

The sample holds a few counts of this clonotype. The CDR3 nucleotides read TGCGCCAGCAGCCAAGATCGGGCAGGAGCCCAAGAAAAACTGTTTTTT. Its protein is CASSQDRAGAQEKLFF. V gene TRBV4-1 combines with J gene TRBJ1-4; D is unresolved. From germline, CDR1 is MGHRA and CDR2 YSYEKL. The ends were cut back, 0 bases at V and 8 bases at J, with 16 bases in the middle. CDR3 length: 16 amino acids.

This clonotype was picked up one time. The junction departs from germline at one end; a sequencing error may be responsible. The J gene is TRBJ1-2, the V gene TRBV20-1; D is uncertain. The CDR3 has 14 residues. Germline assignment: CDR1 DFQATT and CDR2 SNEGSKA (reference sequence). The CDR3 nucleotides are TGCAGTGCTAGAGTTCCTATCTCGAGTCATGGCCACACCTTC. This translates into CSARVPISSHGHTF.

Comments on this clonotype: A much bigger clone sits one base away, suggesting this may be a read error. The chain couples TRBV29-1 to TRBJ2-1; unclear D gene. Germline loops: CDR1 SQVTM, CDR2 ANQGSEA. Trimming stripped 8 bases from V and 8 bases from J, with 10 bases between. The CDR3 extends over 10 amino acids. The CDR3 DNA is TGCAGCACCTGTAGAGATGAGCAGTTCTTC. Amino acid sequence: CSTCRDEQFF.

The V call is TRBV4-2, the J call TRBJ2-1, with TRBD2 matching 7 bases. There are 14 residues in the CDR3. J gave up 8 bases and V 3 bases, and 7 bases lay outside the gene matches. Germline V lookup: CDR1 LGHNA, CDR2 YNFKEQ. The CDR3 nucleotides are TGTGCCAGCAGCCAGCGGCGGGAGCAGGATGAGCAGTTCTTC. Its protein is CASSQRREQDEQFF.

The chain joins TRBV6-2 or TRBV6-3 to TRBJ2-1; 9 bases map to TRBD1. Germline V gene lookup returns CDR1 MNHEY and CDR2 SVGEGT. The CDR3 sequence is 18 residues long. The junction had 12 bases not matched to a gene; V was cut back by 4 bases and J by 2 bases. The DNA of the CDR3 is TGTGCCAGCAGTTTGAAACTACCCGGGACAGGGCCCTACAATGAGCAGTTCTTC. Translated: CASSLKLPGTGPYNEQFF.

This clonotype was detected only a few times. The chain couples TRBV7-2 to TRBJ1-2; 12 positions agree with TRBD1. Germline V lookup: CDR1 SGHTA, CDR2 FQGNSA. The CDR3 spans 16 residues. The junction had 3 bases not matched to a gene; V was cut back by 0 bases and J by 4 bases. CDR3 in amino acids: CASSLAGTGGFYGYTF. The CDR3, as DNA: TGTGCCAGCAGCTTAGCGGGGACAGGGGGCTTCTATGGCTACACCTTC.

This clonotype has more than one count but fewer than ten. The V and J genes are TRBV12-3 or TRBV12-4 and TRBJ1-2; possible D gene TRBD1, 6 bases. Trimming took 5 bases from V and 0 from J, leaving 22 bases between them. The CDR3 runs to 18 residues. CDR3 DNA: TGTGCCAGCAGTCACGACCCCCGCGACAGGCGAGCTAACTATGGCTACACCTTC. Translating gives CASSHDPRDRRANYGYTF.

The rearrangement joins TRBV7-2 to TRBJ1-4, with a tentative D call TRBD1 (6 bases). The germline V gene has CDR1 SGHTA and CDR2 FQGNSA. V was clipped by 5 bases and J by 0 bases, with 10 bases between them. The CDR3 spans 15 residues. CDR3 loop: CASSQTGPTNEKLFF. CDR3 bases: TGTGCCAGCAGCCAGACAGGTCCAACTAATGAAAAACTGTTTTTT.

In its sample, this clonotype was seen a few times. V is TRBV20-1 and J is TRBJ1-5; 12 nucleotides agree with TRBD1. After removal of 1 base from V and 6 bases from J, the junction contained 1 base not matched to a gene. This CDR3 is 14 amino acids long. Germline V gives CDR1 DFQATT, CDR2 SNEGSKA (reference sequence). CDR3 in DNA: TGCAGTGCTAGAGGGGACAGGGGGCCTCAGCCCCAGCATTTT. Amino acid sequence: CSARGDRGPQPQHF.

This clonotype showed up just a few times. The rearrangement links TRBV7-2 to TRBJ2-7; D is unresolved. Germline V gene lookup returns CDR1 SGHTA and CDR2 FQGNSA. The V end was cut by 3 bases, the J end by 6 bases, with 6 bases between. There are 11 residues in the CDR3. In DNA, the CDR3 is TGTGCCAGCAGCTTTTCGGCCGAGCAGTACTTC. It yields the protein CASSFSAEQYF.

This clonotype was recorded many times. The CDR3 reads CASSRDRGRETQYF. Here the CDR3 DNA reads TGCGCCAGCAGCCGGGACAGGGGGCGGGAGACCCAGTACTTC. V usage is TRBV5-1 and J usage is TRBJ2-5; 12 bases match TRBD1. Germline V gene data show CDR1 as SGHRS and CDR2 as YFSETQ. V was pared by 4 bases and J by 5 bases, with 3 bases of the junction left unmatched. This CDR3 has 14 residues. The full variable domain, rest sourced from reference TRBV5-1 and TRBJ2-5, is KAGVTQTPRYLIKTRGQQVTLSCSPISGHRSVSWYQQTPGQGLQFLFEYFSETQRNKGNFPGRFSGRQFSNSRSEMNVSTLELGDSALYLCASSRDRGRETQYFGPGTRLLVL.

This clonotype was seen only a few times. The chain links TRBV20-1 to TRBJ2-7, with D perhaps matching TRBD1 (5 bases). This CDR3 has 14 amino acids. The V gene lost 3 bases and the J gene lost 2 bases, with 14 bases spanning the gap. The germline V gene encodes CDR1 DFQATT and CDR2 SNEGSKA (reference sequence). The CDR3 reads CSARSGLSAYEQYF. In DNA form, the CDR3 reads TGCAGTGCTAGGTCAGGGTTGAGCGCCTACGAGCAGTACTTC.

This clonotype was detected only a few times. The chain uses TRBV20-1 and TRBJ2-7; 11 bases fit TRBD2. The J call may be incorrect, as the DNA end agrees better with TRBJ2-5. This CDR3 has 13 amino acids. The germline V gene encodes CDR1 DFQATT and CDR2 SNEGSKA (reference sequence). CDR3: CSPRLAGIETQYF. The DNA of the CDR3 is TGCAGTCCAAGACTAGCGGGAATAGAGACCCAGTACTTC.

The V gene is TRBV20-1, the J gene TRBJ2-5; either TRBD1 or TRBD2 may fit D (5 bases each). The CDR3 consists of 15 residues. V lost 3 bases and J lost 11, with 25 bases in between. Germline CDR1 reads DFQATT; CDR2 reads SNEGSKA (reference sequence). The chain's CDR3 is CSASVSGAPRGEQYF. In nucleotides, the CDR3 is TGCAGTGCTAGCGTCTCCGGGGCCCCCCGAGGAGAGCAGTACTTC.

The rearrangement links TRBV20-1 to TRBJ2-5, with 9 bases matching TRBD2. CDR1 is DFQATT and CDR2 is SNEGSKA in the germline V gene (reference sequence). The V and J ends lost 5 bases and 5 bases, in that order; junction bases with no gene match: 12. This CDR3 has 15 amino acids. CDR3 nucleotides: TGCAGTGCTCCCCATATAGCGGGAGTAAGGGAGACCCAGTACTTC. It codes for CSAPHIAGVRETQYF.

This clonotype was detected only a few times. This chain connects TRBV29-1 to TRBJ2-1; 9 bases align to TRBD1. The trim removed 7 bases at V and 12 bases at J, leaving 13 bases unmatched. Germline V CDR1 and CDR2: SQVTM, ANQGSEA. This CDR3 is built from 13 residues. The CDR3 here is CSARDREEVGQFF. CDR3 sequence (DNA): TGCAGCGCAAGGGACAGGGAAGAGGTTGGGCAGTTCTTC.

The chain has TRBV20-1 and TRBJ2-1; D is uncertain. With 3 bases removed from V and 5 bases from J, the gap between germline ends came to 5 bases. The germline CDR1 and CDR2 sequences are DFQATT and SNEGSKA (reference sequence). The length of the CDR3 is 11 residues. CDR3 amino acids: CSASQNNEQFF. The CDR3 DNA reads TGCAGTGCTAGTCAGAACAATGAGCAGTTCTTC.

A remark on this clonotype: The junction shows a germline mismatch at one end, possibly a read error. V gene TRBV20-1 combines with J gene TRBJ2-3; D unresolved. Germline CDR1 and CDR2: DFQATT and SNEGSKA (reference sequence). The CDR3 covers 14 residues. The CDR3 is CSAIEARQPDTRYF. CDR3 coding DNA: TGCAGTGCCATAGAGGCTAGGCAGCCAGATACGCGGTATTTT.

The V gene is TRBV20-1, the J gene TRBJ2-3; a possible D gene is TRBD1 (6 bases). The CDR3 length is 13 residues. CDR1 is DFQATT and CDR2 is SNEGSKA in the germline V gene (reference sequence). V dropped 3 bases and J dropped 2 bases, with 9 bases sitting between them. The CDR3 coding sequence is TGCAGTGCTAGCGGACAGTACACAGATACGCAGTATTTT. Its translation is CSASGQYTDTQYF.